The 21 T cell receptor beta chains given below trace back to one sample, sequenced in a study of control samples from healthy donors and cancer patients. TCRdb's copy holds only in-frame clones and misses some; the assay was immunoSEQ multiplex PCR. The table shows about 130,000 clones, with roughly 90% occurring only once. The specimen was blood. The receptors here all came from a woman aged 45-59 years in good health.

V usage is TRBV18 and J usage is TRBJ1-1; D gene unclear. The germline gives CDR1 KGHSH, CDR2 LQKENI. This CDR3 is built from 17 residues. Trimming removed 3 bases from V and 0 bases from J, with 17 bases in between. Here the CDR3 reads CASSPEMSGVLNTEAFF. The CDR3 DNA is TGTGCCAGCTCACCGGAAATGAGCGGGGTTCTGAACACTGAAGCTTTCTTT.

The chain uses TRBV29-1 and TRBJ1-3; possible D gene TRBD1, 5 bases. The ends were cut back, 8 bases at V and 4 bases at J, with 15 bases in the middle. The length of the CDR3 is 13 residues. Germline values: CDR1 SQVTM, CDR2 ANQGSEA. The CDR3 protein is CSFAWGPGNTIYF. CDR3 DNA sequence: TGCAGCTTCGCATGGGGACCGGGAAACACCATATATTTT.

Remarks on this clone: No conserved phenylalanine or tryptophan is present at the end of the CDR3, so a read error is the likely explanation. CDR3 region: CASSLETGGGYTL. CDR3 DNA sequence: TGCGCCAGCAGCTTGGAGACAGGGGGAGGCTACACCCTC. The chain carries TRBV5-1 and TRBJ1-2; 9 bases agree with TRBD1. V gave up 0 bases and J gave up 8 bases; unmatched junction bases: 2. The CDR3 runs to 13 residues. Germline V gene lookup returns CDR1 SGHRS and CDR2 YFSETQ.

This chain joins TRBV4-1 and TRBJ2-1; D gene ambiguous. V lost 2 bases to trimming and J lost 8 bases, with 4 bases between them. This CDR3 has 11 residues. The germline V gene has CDR1 MGHRA and CDR2 YSYEKL. CDR3 nucleotide sequence: TGCGCCAGCAGCCAAAGGGATGAGCAGTTCTTC. It encodes CASSQRDEQFF.

The V call is TRBV15, the J call TRBJ2-1; 10 bases are a match to TRBD1. In germline, CDR1 is LNHNV, CDR2 YYDKDF (reference sequence). V lost 5 bases to trimming and J lost 2 bases; unmatched junction nucleotides: 3. The CDR3 runs 15 residues. This CDR3 reads CATSLGTGAYNEQFF. In DNA form, the CDR3 reads TGTGCCACCAGCCTAGGGACAGGGGCCTACAATGAGCAGTTCTTC.

V usage is TRBV3-1 (or the pseudogene TRBV3-2) and J usage is TRBJ2-1, with D tentatively TRBD1 (5 bases). Germline values: CDR1 LGHDT, CDR2 YNNKEL (reference sequence). V dropped 4 bases and J dropped 6 bases, with 13 bases sitting between them. CDR3 size: 14 residues. The CDR3 region is CASSPVQGANEQFF. CDR3 nucleotide sequence: TGTGCCAGCAGCCCAGTTCAAGGGGCCAATGAGCAGTTCTTC.

V gene TRBV5-5 combines with J gene TRBJ2-2; 7 bases fit TRBD2. Germline V gives CDR1 SGHKS, CDR2 YYEKEE (reference sequence). Unmatched junction bases numbered 4, after V lost 2 bases and J lost 3 bases. This CDR3 has 15 amino acids. The CDR3: CASSFSRGDTGELFF. CDR3 DNA: TGTGCCAGCAGCTTTTCTCGGGGGGACACCGGGGAGCTGTTTTTT.

The CDR3 loop is CASRFIERELFF. The CDR3 nucleotides are TGTGCCAGCAGATTTATAGAGAGGGAGCTGTTTTTT. This chain joins TRBV6-5 and TRBJ2-2; D ambiguous. Germline-derived CDR1 and CDR2 are MNHEY and SVGAGI. V was clipped by 6 bases and J by 9 bases, with 11 bases between them. The CDR3 totals 12 residues.

V is TRBV11-2 and J is TRBJ2-7; 7 nucleotides line up with TRBD1. With V trimmed by 5 bases and J by 1 base, 5 bases remained unmatched. The CDR3 is made up of 14 amino acids. Germline loops: CDR1 SGHAT, CDR2 FQNNGV. The CDR3 DNA sequence: TGTGCCAGCAGCCCGACAGGGTTATCCTACGAGCAGTACTTC. This translates into CASSPTGLSYEQYF.

The chain couples TRBV19 to TRBJ2-7; D might be TRBD2 (5 bases). Germline CDR1 LNHDA, CDR2 SQIVND (reference sequence). V lost 1 base and J lost 5, with 9 bases in between. This CDR3 is built from 13 residues. CDR3 nucleotide sequence: TGTGCCAGTAGTATAGGTCACGGGAACGAGCAGTACTTC. The encoded protein is CASSIGHGNEQYF.

Only a few counts were recorded for this clone. The chain is built from TRBV30 and TRBJ2-6; no reliable D call. CDR3 length equals 15 residues. The V gene lost 3 bases and the J gene lost 0 bases, with 9 bases spanning the gap. The V gene's germline CDR1 is GTSNPN and CDR2 SVGIG (reference sequence). CDR3 region: CAWSVGRSGANVLTF. CDR3 DNA: TGTGCCTGGAGCGTGGGTCGCTCTGGGGCCAACGTCCTGACTTTC.

The rearrangement uses TRBV7-2 and TRBJ2-7, with a tentative D call TRBD1 (6 bases). The CDR3 sequence is 16 residues long. V lost 5 bases and J lost 3, with 20 bases in between. The germline V gene has CDR1 SGHTA and CDR2 FQGNSA. CDR3 region: CASSILGTWEIYEQYF. The CDR3 DNA is TGTGCCAGCAGCATACTCGGGACATGGGAGATCTACGAGCAGTACTTC. Supplemented by reference TRBV7-2 and TRBJ2-7, the full variable domain reads GAGVSQSPSNKVTEKGKDVELRCDPISGHTALYWYRQSLGQGLEFLIYFQGNSAPDKSGLPSDRFSAERTGGSVSTLTIQRTQQEDSAVYLCASSILGTWEIYEQYFGPGTRLTVT.

The chain combines TRBV24-1 with TRBJ2-3; the D is unclear. CDR3 length: 14 amino acids. Trimming shortened V by 3 bases and J by 2 bases, and 8 bases separated the two germline ends. Germline V lookup: CDR1 KGHDR, CDR2 SFDVKD. The CDR3 region is CATSDERHTDTQYF. CDR3 coding DNA: TGTGCCACCAGTGATGAGAGACACACAGATACGCAGTATTTT.

This chain connects TRBV6-6 to TRBJ2-7; 10 bases are a match to TRBD2. V lost 6 bases, J lost 6 bases, and 14 bases stayed unmatched. This CDR3 comprises 16 residues. Germline CDR1 and CDR2: MNHNY and SVGAGI (reference sequence). The CDR3 here is CASRGTSGTRYAEQYF. The CDR3 coding sequence is TGTGCCAGCAGGGGCACTAGCGGGACCCGCTATGCCGAGCAGTACTTC.

The chain employs TRBV10-3 and TRBJ1-5; D is possibly TRBD1 (5 bases). V was clipped by 11 bases and J by 1 base, with 12 bases between them. This CDR3 spans 13 amino acids. Germline lookup yields CDR1 ENHRY and CDR2 SYGVKD. CDR3 sequence reads: CASGTGSNQPQHF. The CDR3 DNA follows: TGTGCCTCAGGGACTGGGAGCAATCAGCCCCAGCATTTT.

The J gene is TRBJ2-3, the V gene TRBV18; 9 bases are shared with TRBD2. CDR3 size: 14 residues. V lost 3 bases to trimming and J lost 3 bases; unmatched junction nucleotides: 1. Germline CDR1 and CDR2: KGHSH and LQKENI. The CDR3 bases are TGTGCCAGCTCACCGCTAGCGGGGACAGATACGCAGTATTTT. Its translation is CASSPLAGTDTQYF.

J is TRBJ2-3 and V is TRBV5-1; 12 bases agree with TRBD2. The length of the CDR3 is 16 residues. CDR1 SGHRS and CDR2 YFSETQ come from the germline V gene. The V and J ends lost 0 bases and 3 bases, in that order; junction bases with no gene match: 2. As DNA, the CDR3 is TGCGCCAGCAGCTTGGGCGGGACTAGCGGGACAGATACGCAGTATTTT. Its protein product is CASSLGGTSGTDTQYF.

The rearrangement uses TRBV30 and TRBJ1-2, with no clear D. The CDR3 sequence is 14 residues long. V shed 1 base and J shed 0 bases, with 9 bases lying between them. The germline gives CDR1 GTSNPN, CDR2 SVGIG (reference sequence). The CDR3 reads CAWSAWQSNYGYTF. The CDR3 DNA is TGTGCCTGGAGTGCGTGGCAGTCTAACTATGGCTACACCTTC.

There are a few counts of this clone. The genes are TRBV3-1 (or the pseudogene TRBV3-2) and TRBJ2-7; 7 bases fit TRBD1. Trimming removed 10 bases from V and 2 bases from J; junction bases left unmatched: 8. The CDR3 contains 13 residues. CDR1 is LGHDT, CDR2 YNNKEL, per germline (reference sequence). For the CDR3, the DNA is TGTGCCACGGGGACAGCTCCTGCCTACGAGCAGTACTTC. Translating it yields CATGTAPAYEQYF.

This chain joins TRBV11-2 and TRBJ2-3, with TRBD2 as a possible D gene (5 bases). V lost 5 bases and J lost 6, with 12 bases in between. The germline V gene has CDR1 SGHAT and CDR2 FQNNGV. The CDR3 contains 13 residues. The CDR3 is CASSRDRRDTQYF. CDR3 sequence (DNA): TGTGCCAGCAGCCGAGATAGGAGGGATACGCAGTATTTT. Supplemented by reference TRBV11-2 and TRBJ2-3, the full variable domain reads EAGVAQSPRYKIIEKRQSVAFWCNPISGHATLYWYQQILGQGPKLLIQFQNNGVVDDSQLPKDRFSAERLKGVDSTLKIQPAKLEDSAVYLCASSRDRRDTQYFGPGTRLTVL.

In its sample, this clone was seen once. As DNA, the CDR3 is TGTGCCAGCAGTGAATCGTATAACTATGGCTACACCTTC. Translated: CASSESYNYGYTF. This sequence joins TRBV25-1 and TRBJ1-2, with D uncertain. This CDR3 contains 13 residues. Between the trimmed V and J ends, which lost 1 base and 1 base, there was a span of 4 bases. From germline, CDR1 is MGHDK and CDR2 SYGVNS.